This T cell receptor beta chain was retrieved from a study of T cells in Graves' hyperthyroidism and ophthalmopathy. Germline CDR1 SGHVT, CDR2 SQSDAQ. Trimming took off 5 bases at V and 5 bases at J, with 12 bases between the two ends. CDR3 length equals 13 residues. RNA transcripts provided the source from which TCR beta CDR3 regions were amplified. First-round RT-PCR targeting the TCR CDR3 was performed with the HTBI primer set. Using its own MiXCR run on the multiplex PCR reads, TCRdb lists one record per CDR3 protein. The table lists some 490,000 distinct CDR3 sequences, around a fifth of them singletons. Uncontrolled infection, other autoimmune disease, pregnancy or lactation excluded patients. Worth noting for this clonotype: Its antigen is still unknown.

The study, taken as a whole, reports: A median 6.5 months before onset, the model predicted ophthalmopathy.

This TCR was recovered from a woman aged 70-85 years with Graves' ophthalmopathy. Sequenced: blood. V is TRBV7-4 and J is TRBJ2-5, with no clear D. Written as DNA, the CDR3 is TGTGCCAGCAGCCCCTGGTTGGGGGAGACCCAGTACTTC. This gives the protein CASSPWLGETQYF.